This is a list of T cell receptor beta chains from one sample in a study of radiation and T cells in renal cell carcinoma. Some clones are missing from TCRdb's copy, which holds only in-frame ones; the method was immunoSEQ multiplex PCR. The table shows about 73,000 clones, with around four fifths occurring only once. Source: blood, taken from a patient whose treatment included radiotherapy and nephrectomy. These receptors were obtained from a woman between 55 and 75 years old with renal cell carcinoma. Each CDR3 is given with its conserved first and last residue. The D gene is left open where the match is weak. The listing skips clone size in some rows; elsewhere it reads once, few, many or a size class.

V	D	J	size	CDR3	DNA
TRBV25-1	-	TRBJ1-1	-	CASQEGGTEAFF	TGTGCCAGCCAGGAGGGGGGGACTGAAGCTTTCTTT
TRBV19	TRBD1	TRBJ1-5	-	CASSKNRDRGREPQHF	TGTGCCAGTAGTAAAAACCGGGACAGGGGGCGAGAGCCCCAGCATTTT
TRBV6-9	-	TRBJ1-1	once	CASRTLDRNTEAFF	TGTGCCAGCAGAACTTTGGACAGGAACACTGAAGCTTTCTTT
TRBV10-3	TRBD2	TRBJ2-3	-	CATSGLAGVTDTQYF	TGTGCCACCTCAGGGTTAGCGGGAGTGACAGATACGCAGTATTTT
TRBV6-5	-	TRBJ2-3	-	CASRRLGDTQYF	TGTGCCAGCAGACGACTGGGGGATACGCAGTATTTT
TRBV28	TRBD1	TRBJ1-2	-	CASSLSRGRIYGYTF	TGTGCCAGCAGTTTATCCAGGGGGCGGATCTATGGCTACACCTTC
TRBV5-5	-	TRBJ2-7	-	CASSLVAQAGQYF	TGTGCCAGCAGCTTGGTAGCCCAGGCTGGGCAGTACTTC
TRBV7-9	-	TRBJ2-5	-	CASSLDLGDQETQYF	TGTGCCAGCAGCTTAGATTTGGGGGACCAAGAGACCCAGTACTTC
TRBV27	-	TRBJ1-6	-	CASRPRGSYNSPLHF	TGTGCCAGCAGACCCAGAGGGAGTTATAATTCACCCCTCCACTTT
TRBV28	-	TRBJ1-2	-	CASSLAGFANYGYTF	TGTGCCAGCAGTTTAGCGGGGTTTGCTAACTATGGCTACACCTTC
TRBV10-3	-	TRBJ1-2	-	CAISGPDNYGYTF	TGTGCCATCAGTGGTCCAGATAACTATGGCTACACCTTC
TRBV11-2	-	TRBJ1-6	-	CASSVGWGFDSPLHF	TGTGCCAGCAGCGTCGGGTGGGGGTTTGATTCACCCCTCCACTTT
TRBV7-9	TRBD1	TRBJ1-1	few	CASSTDRGFSEAFF	TGTGCCAGCAGCACTGACAGGGGGTTTTCTGAAGCTTTCTTT
TRBV5-6	TRBD1	TRBJ1-2	-	CASSTRQGDGYTF	TGTGCCAGCAGCACCAGACAGGGGGATGGCTACACCTTC
TRBV28	TRBD1	TRBJ2-3	-	CASSPYPGQGEGTDTQYF	TGTGCCAGCAGTCCTTACCCGGGACAGGGAGAGGGCACAGATACGCAGTATTTT
TRBV25-1	TRBD1	TRBJ1-4	-	CASRQSDRREKLFF	TGTGCCAGCAGGCAGTCGGACAGGAGGGAAAAACTGTTTTTT
TRBV5-4	-	TRBJ1-4	once	CASSGRQDTNEKLFF	TGTGCCAGCAGCGGTAGACAGGATACTAATGAAAAACTGTTTTTT
TRBV7-3	TRBD2	TRBJ2-3	-	CASSPSGTSTDTQYF	TGTGCCAGCAGCCCTAGCGGGACAAGCACAGATACGCAGTATTTT
TRBV11-3	TRBD2	TRBJ2-1	many	CASSPGGTSGSGEQFF	TGTGCCAGCAGTCCAGGGGGGACTAGCGGGAGCGGGGAGCAGTTCTTC
TRBV15	-	TRBJ1-5	-	CATSRDWRENQPQHF	TGTGCCACCAGCAGAGATTGGAGGGAAAATCAGCCCCAGCATTTT
TRBV6-6	TRBD1	TRBJ1-1	-	CASSYPGQGSTEAFF	TGTGCCAGCAGTTACCCGGGACAGGGGAGCACTGAAGCTTTCTTT
TRBV5-5	-	TRBJ2-5	-	CASSLGQNQETQYF	TGTGCCAGCAGCTTGGGACAAAACCAAGAGACCCAGTACTTC
TRBV5-1	-	TRBJ1-2	-	CASSLSENYGYTF	TGCGCCAGCAGCTTGAGTGAGAACTATGGCTACACCTTC
TRBV6-6	-	TRBJ1-1	-	CASTTTGNTEAFF	TGTGCCAGCACCACGACAGGGAACACTGAAGCTTTCTTT
TRBV19	-	TRBJ1-1	-	CASSIGVNTEAFF	TGTGCCAGTAGTATTGGCGTAAACACTGAAGCTTTCTTT
TRBV19	-	TRBJ2-5	-	CASSKAGLTLATMGVETQYF	TGTGCCAGTAGTAAGGCCGGATTGACACTAGCAACGATGGGCGTCGAGACCCAGTACTTC
TRBV7-6	-	TRBJ2-7	few	CASSLGPGGDGREQYF	TGTGCCAGCAGCTTAGGGCCCGGGGGCGACGGCCGCGAGCAGTACTTC
TRBV19	-	TRBJ1-3	-	CASSILQGFAGNTIYF	TGTGCCAGTAGTATTCTACAGGGATTTGCTGGAAACACCATATATTTT
TRBV7-6	TRBD2	TRBJ2-2	many	CASSSALPGTSGSGELFF	TGTGCCAGCAGCTCTGCTTTACCCGGGACTAGCGGATCCGGGGAGCTGTTTTTT
TRBV6-6	TRBD1	TRBJ1-5	-	CASSYPDRSNQPQHF	TGTGCCAGCAGTTACCCGGACAGGTCCAATCAGCCCCAGCATTTT
TRBV15	TRBD2	TRBJ2-1	-	CATTTGTSSYNEQFF	TGTGCCACCACAACCGGGACTAGCTCCTACAATGAGCAGTTCTTC
TRBV5-4	-	TRBJ2-7	-	CASSRGGQADEQYF	TGTGCCAGCAGCCGCGGGGGCCAGGCGGACGAGCAGTACTTC
TRBV7-9	-	TRBJ2-7	-	CASSLELSEQYF	TGTGCCAGCAGCTTAGAGTTGAGCGAGCAGTACTTC
TRBV2	-	TRBJ1-4	-	CASSPWGGATNEKLFF	TGTGCCAGCAGTCCCTGGGGCGGTGCAACTAATGAAAAACTGTTTTTT
TRBV9	-	TRBJ1-1	-	CASSVVGDTEAFF	TGTGCCAGCAGCGTCGTAGGGGATACTGAAGCTTTCTTT
TRBV10-1	-	TRBJ1-2	-	CASSETGTGHGYTF	TGCGCCAGCAGTGAAACTGGTACAGGCCATGGCTACACCTTC
TRBV2	-	TRBJ1-4	-	CASSEVIGGPNEKLFF	TGTGCCAGCAGTGAAGTGATTGGGGGGCCTAATGAAAAACTGTTTTTT
TRBV6-1	-	TRBJ1-2	-	CASSEGGWLYGYTF	TGTGCCAGCAGTGAGGGGGGGTGGCTCTATGGCTACACCTTC
TRBV21-1	-	TRBJ2-1	-	CASSKVRTYNEQFF	TGTGCCAGCAGCAAAGTCCGAACCTACAATGAGCAGTTCTTC
TRBV10-3	-	TRBJ2-3	-	CAISERGGTDTQYF	TGTGCCATCAGTGAGAGGGGAGGCACAGATACGCAGTATTTT
TRBV10-2	TRBD1	TRBJ1-1	-	CASTRTGTNTEAFF	TGCGCCAGCACCCGGACAGGGACGAACACTGAAGCTTTCTTT